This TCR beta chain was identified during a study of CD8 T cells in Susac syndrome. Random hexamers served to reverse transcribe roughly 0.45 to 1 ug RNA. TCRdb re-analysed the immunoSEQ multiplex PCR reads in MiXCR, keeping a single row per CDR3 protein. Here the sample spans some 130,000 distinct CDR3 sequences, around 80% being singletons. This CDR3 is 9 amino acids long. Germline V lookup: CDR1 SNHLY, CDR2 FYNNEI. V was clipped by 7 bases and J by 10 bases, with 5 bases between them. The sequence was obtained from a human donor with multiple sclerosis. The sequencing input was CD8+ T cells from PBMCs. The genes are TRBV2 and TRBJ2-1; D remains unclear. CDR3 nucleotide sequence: TGTGCCAGCACCCAGGAGCAGTTCTTC. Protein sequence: CASTQEQFF.